Following are 10 T cell receptor beta chains from one sample sequenced in a study of regulatory T cells in long-lasting Graves disease. The time point denotes: persistent/refractory GD, antithyroid drugs over 5 years with positive TRAb. RNA isolated from PBMCs was used to make the TCR library. In building TCR beta libraries, iRepertoire HTBI primers were used together with Arm-PCR of CDR3 regions. In TCRdb, the multiplex PCR reads were re-called with MiXCR into one record per CDR3 protein. The sample carries about 430,000 distinct CDR3 sequences, around 20% recorded once. The specimen comprised peripheral blood mononuclear cells (PBMCs), sampled when the disease was refractory, from a patient treated with antithyroid drugs. These TCRs come from a female donor with Graves disease.

This clonotype was observed a handful of times. At one end, the junction sequence differs from germline, possibly due to a read error. This chain links TRBV20-1 with TRBJ2-7, with 12 bases identical to TRBD2. The germline gives CDR1 DFQATT, CDR2 SNEGSKA (reference sequence). The CDR3 spans 16 residues. In DNA, the CDR3 is TGCAATGCTAGAGACTCTGGACTAGCGGGATCCTACGAGCAGTACTTC. As protein: CNARDSGLAGSYEQYF.

This clonotype occurred once. This chain uses TRBV28 with TRBJ2-1; TRBD2 aligns across 9 bases. The J segment lost 12 bases and the V segment lost 6 bases, leaving 6 bases of the junction unmatched. The CDR3 runs to 12 residues. CDR1 MDHEN and CDR2 SYDVKM come from the germline V gene. CDR3 loop: CASSLTSGPQFF. CDR3 bases: TGTGCCAGCAGCTTAACTAGCGGGCCGCAGTTCTTC.

This clonotype was counted a few times. The chain is built from TRBV19 and TRBJ2-7; D unresolved. The CDR3 contains 15 residues. The V gene lost 1 base and the J gene lost 0 bases, with 10 bases spanning the gap. From germline, CDR1 is LNHDA and CDR2 SQIVND (reference sequence). The CDR3 region has the DNA TGTGCCAGTAGTATAGCGAACAAGATCTCCTACGAGCAGTACTTC. It codes for CASSIANKISYEQYF.

This clonotype was observed a handful of times. The chain couples TRBV27 to TRBJ1-2, with a tentative D call TRBD1 (5 bases). Germline CDR1 reads MNHEY; CDR2 reads SMNVEV (reference sequence). V was pared by 5 bases and J by 3 bases, with 13 bases between. The CDR3 length is 14 residues. The CDR3 sequence: CASSLFAGDYGYTF. CDR3 bases: TGTGCCAGCAGTCTATTTGCGGGGGACTATGGCTACACCTTC.

This clonotype turned up a few times. The CDR3 coding sequence is TGTGCCAGCAGCCGGGACAGGGGAGACCCGAACACCGGGGAGCTGTTTTTT. This encodes CASSRDRGDPNTGELFF. The V gene is TRBV5-6, the J gene TRBJ2-2, with 10 nucleotides matching TRBD1. Unmatched junction bases numbered 6, after V lost 4 bases and J lost 0 bases. This CDR3 spans 17 amino acids. The germline gives CDR1 SGHDT, CDR2 YYEEEE.

In this sample, this clonotype turned up many times. V gene TRBV28 combines with J gene TRBJ1-4; the D gene is possibly TRBD1 (6 bases). Germline V lookup: CDR1 MDHEN, CDR2 SYDVKM. Trimming took 3 bases from V and 3 from J, leaving 14 bases between them. The CDR3 sequence is 16 residues long. The CDR3 loop is CASSFLYREANEKLFF. The CDR3 DNA follows: TGTGCCAGCAGTTTCCTATACAGGGAGGCTAATGAAAAACTGTTTTTT.

This clonotype was picked up a small number of times. CDR3 DNA: TGTGCCAGCAGCCACCCCCGGGGAGGGGGTAACTATGGCTACACCTTC. This gives the protein CASSHPRGGGNYGYTF. V gene TRBV11-2 combines with J gene TRBJ1-2, with D maybe TRBD1 (6 bases). The CDR3 consists of 16 residues. CDR1 is SGHAT, CDR2 FQNNGV, per germline. V was shortened by 5 bases and J by 1 base, with 17 bases between the two germline ends.

This clonotype was counted between two and nine times. The chain is built from TRBV12-3 or TRBV12-4 and TRBJ2-1; 8 bases are a match to TRBD2. Trimming cost V 6 bases and J 6 bases; bases outside gene matches: 7. The CDR3 totals 14 residues. The CDR3, as DNA: TGTGCCAGCAGCCGGGGGGGAGTGAGCAATGAGCAGTTCTTC. It specifies CASSRGGVSNEQFF.

The chain employs TRBV20-1 and TRBJ2-7; 8 nucleotides agree with TRBD2. Trimming at V came to 3 bases and at J to 4 bases, leaving 5 bases not matched to a gene. The CDR3 covers 13 residues. CDR1 is DFQATT and CDR2 is SNEGSKA in the germline V gene (reference sequence). The CDR3 nucleotides are TGCAGTGCTAGTCGGGAGGGCTATTACGAGCAGTACTTC. This translates into CSASREGYYEQYF.

This clonotype was detected many times. CDR3 region: CSAHPAWRDAFYEQYF. DNA for the CDR3: TGCAGTGCCCACCCCGCCTGGCGGGATGCCTTCTACGAGCAGTACTTC. The V call is TRBV20-1, the J call TRBJ2-7, with D possibly being TRBD2 (6 bases). CDR3 length: 16 residues. The germline V gene has CDR1 DFQATT and CDR2 SNEGSKA (reference sequence). Trimming took off 6 bases at V and 3 bases at J, with 24 bases between the two ends.